The clone carrying this T cell receptor (beta chain) was recorded at least ten times. The V gene's germline CDR1 is DFQATT and CDR2 SNEGSKA (reference sequence). This CDR3 is 12 amino acids long. V lost 8 bases and J lost 2; bases outside the gene matches: 5. These data come from a study of T cell repertoires in cytomegalovirus infection. TCRdb redid the calling of the reads with MiXCR, one entry per CDR3 protein. The data contain about 260,000 distinct CDR3 sequences, around 15% of them seen just once; the ten biggest clones take up 8.5% to 9%. This receptor was taken from a human donor in good health (CMV status not recorded). Some clones in this sample may be carry-over from other donors' samples. The chain carries TRBV20-1 and TRBJ2-5; 7 positions match TRBD2. Material: PBMCs. The CDR3 is CSLRAGQETQYF. The CDR3 DNA is TGCAGTCTTCGAGCGGGGCAAGAGACCCAGTACTTC.